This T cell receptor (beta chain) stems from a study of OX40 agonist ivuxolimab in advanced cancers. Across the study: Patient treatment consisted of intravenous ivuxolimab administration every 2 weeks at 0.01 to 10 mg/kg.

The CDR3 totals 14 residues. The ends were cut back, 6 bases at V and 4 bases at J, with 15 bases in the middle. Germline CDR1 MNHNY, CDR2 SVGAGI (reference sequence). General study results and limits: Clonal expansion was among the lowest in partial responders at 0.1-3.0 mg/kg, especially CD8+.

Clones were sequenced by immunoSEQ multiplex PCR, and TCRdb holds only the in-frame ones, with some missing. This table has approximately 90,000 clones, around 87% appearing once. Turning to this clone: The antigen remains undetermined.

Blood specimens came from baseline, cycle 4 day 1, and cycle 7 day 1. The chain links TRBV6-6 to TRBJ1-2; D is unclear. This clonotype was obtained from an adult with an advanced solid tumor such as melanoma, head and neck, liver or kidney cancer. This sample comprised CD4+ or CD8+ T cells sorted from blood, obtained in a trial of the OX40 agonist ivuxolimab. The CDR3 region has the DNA TGTGCCAGCAGACTCCCCGGGTCCTTCTATGGCTACACCTTC. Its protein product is CASRLPGSFYGYTF.